The 2 T cell receptor beta chains below all came from one sample that was sequenced in a study of follicular helper T cells after annual influenza vaccination. Time point meaning: 2013-2014 season, 7 days after vaccination. Data came from immunoSEQ multiplex PCR; TCRdb stores just in-frame clones and leaves some out. Found here are around 9,000 clones, roughly 80% of them singletons; the top ten hold roughly 0.54%. The sample in question was CXCR5- memory CD4+ T cells sorted from blood, obtained 7 days after influenza vaccination. Source of these receptors: an adult who received the influenza vaccine.

The V call is TRBV6-4, the J call TRBJ2-1; D unclear. The germline CDR1 and CDR2 sequences are MRHNA and SNTAGT. The CDR3 is 11 amino acids. The V and J ends lost 6 bases and 8 bases respectively, with 8 bases between them. CDR3 loop: CASSDPDEQFF. The CDR3 DNA follows: TGTGCCAGCAGCGACCCCGATGAGCAGTTCTTC.

The chain recombines TRBV5-1 with TRBJ1-1; tentative D call: TRBD1 (6 bases). The germline gives CDR1 SGHRS, CDR2 YFSETQ. The CDR3 runs 15 residues. V was shortened by 4 bases and J by 3 bases, with 16 bases between the two germline ends. CDR3 region: CASSATQGTYTEAFF. For the CDR3, the DNA is TGCGCCAGCAGCGCAACTCAGGGGACTTACACTGAAGCTTTCTTT.